This section outlines one T cell receptor beta chain sequence together with its context. Its binding antigen is unknown. Sequence at one end of the junction differs from germline and may be a read error. Immediately after resection, surgical brain or tumor specimens were cryofrozen in liquid nitrogen, and peripheral blood cells were collected at the same time. The germline V gene (reference sequence) provides CDR1 MNHEY and CDR2 SMNVEV. From cysteine to phenylalanine, the CDR3 is 15 amino acids long. The kept DNA is CDR3 alone, 45 bases in frame from the first base. These data originate in a study of glioma-infiltrating T cells (dated by TCRdb to between 2015 and 2016). For the wider study: The low-grade gliomas were WHO grade II oligodendrogliomas or astrocytomas, while the glioblastomas were WHO grade IV tumors sampled at initial diagnosis rather than at recurrent diagnosis. Three low-grade glioma patients, about 8 primary glioblastoma patients and three non-glioma patients contributing non-neoplastic brain tissue were included in the paired cohort. Glioma patients received dexamethasone for six or fewer days before surgery. Sequencing of TCR alpha- and beta-chain repertoires was performed on glioma tissue, on non-neoplastic brain tissue, and on matched peripheral blood mononuclear cells. To measure how far tissue and blood T-cell populations diverged, each tissue-infiltrating repertoire was compared against the peripheral blood repertoire of the same patient. For blood libraries, the target was about 4- to 11-fold sequencing coverage of about a million peripheral T cells. Results the study describes overall, beyond this receptor: Group comparisons rested on small numbers: three non-neoplastic, three low-grade glioma and 7 or 8 glioblastoma patients. Very few CDR3 sequences were shared between tissue and blood, attributed to high CDR3 diversity and limited sampling. Patients with low tissue-blood divergence were marked by a signature set of shared blood CDR3 motifs, and that set was depleted in highly divergent patients. In non-neoplastic patients, VJ-independent divergence between tissue and blood fell below expectation, whereas in all gliomas, and especially in low-grade gliomas, the divergence rose above expectation.

TCR alpha and beta CDR3 regions were amplified with the iRepertoire nested amplicon-rescue multiplex PCR (arm-PCR) platform from RNA. One-step reverse transcription and amplification used roughly 95-400 ng of tissue mRNA or PBMC total RNA as input. Following bead purification, Illumina adapters were added through a secondary multiplex PCR, and the libraries were then gel-purified between 200 and 400 bp. Internal 6-nucleotide barcodes were carried by the libraries and were used for demultiplexing. Libraries were sequenced on an Illumina MiSeq with 2x220 or 2x250 nucleotide paired-end reads. The paper's processing steps were these. FLASH 1.2.11 was used to merge paired reads, and BWA-MEM then aligned the reads to the GRCh37 human genome before TRA and TRB reads were extracted. For V and J assignment, an IMGT-derived reference of cassette sequences and CDR3 motifs that included pseudogenes was used. Reads were translated in three frames, and productive CDR3s were defined as those with a C...FGXG motif and no stop codons. Unique combinations of V-J cassette pair and CDR3 amino acid sequence were defined as clonotypes. Reads were filtered by Hamming distance, thresholded by each sample's sequence error rate in mapped regions. The public reads were reprocessed in TCRdb via fastp at Q25 and MiXCR, keeping in-frame beta chains. All rows with the same CDR3 protein become a single entry with the most common DNA and genes. For this entry, the V and J calls and clone size follow TCRdb and not the study's own pipeline. Present in this sample are 300,000 to 450,000 distinct CDR3 sequences, less than 50% of which were seen just once. The ten largest clones capture approximately 12% of the sample.

The receptor was isolated from a human donor with low-grade glioma or glioblastoma, undergoing nonglioma brain surgery, or in good health (not recorded which). Rearrangement joined TRBV27 to TRBJ2-7; TRBD1 could be the D gene, as 5 bases match. The sample taken for sequencing was glioma tissue, nonneoplastic brain tissue, or PBMCs (not recorded which). This receptor has the CDR3 CAGRAGHNKLYEQYF. The DNA is as follows: TGTGCCGGCAGGGCAGGCCATAATAAGTTATACGAGCAGTACTTC.